This T cell receptor (beta chain) was recovered during a study of blood T cell repertoires in COVID-19. The CDR3 runs 18 residues. The germline CDR1 and CDR2 sequences are SGDLS and YYNGEE. The junction had 15 bases not matched to a gene; V was cut back by 6 bases and J by 3 bases. This clone was detected only once. TCRdb keeps only in-frame clones here, not all; method: immunoSEQ multiplex PCR. The repertoire includes under 40,000 clones, around 87% of them detected once, and over 11% sits in the top ten. The sample comprised peripheral blood. V usage is TRBV9 and J usage is TRBJ2-7; 13 positions match TRBD2. This receptor was taken from a man between 60 and 75 years old with active COVID-19. CDR3 in amino acids: CASTGKLAGGPRFYEQYF. The DNA of the CDR3 is TGTGCCAGCACTGGGAAACTAGCGGGAGGGCCTAGGTTCTACGAGCAGTACTTC.